The sequence of this T cell receptor beta chain was determined in a study of T cells expressing NK-cell markers. Study at large: In sorted CD3+CD56+NKG2C+, CD3+CD56+NKG2C- and CD3+CD56-NKG2C+ T cells, TCR beta repertoires were obtained. Just one sequenced donor of eight was HCMV-seronegative, while seven were seropositive. Findings of the study overall: The same clonotypes also predominated in the CD3+CD56-NKG2C+ fraction of a handful of donors.

A note on this clonotype: Its antigen is undetermined.

The TCR beta cDNA came from 5'RACE template switching with UMIs. TCRdb reprocessed the 5' RACE reads and keeps a single row for each CDR3 protein, giving no DNA. The sample has about 550,000 distinct CDR3 sequences. The clonotype originates from a man younger than 35 in good health. The sequenced material came from blood T cells: a sorted CD56 or NKG2C T cell subset, CD4+ or CD8+ T cells, or bulk PBMC T cells (not recorded which).

CDR3 in amino acids: CASSQELGTGGSEQFF. The chain links TRBV3-1 to TRBJ2-1; TCRdb picks TRBD1, but there is no DNA to check that call. The germline V gene encodes CDR1 LGHDT and CDR2 YNNKEL (reference sequence). CDR3 length: 16 amino acids.